Each of the 5 T cell receptor beta chains below was sequenced from the same sample in a study of blood T cell repertoires in COVID-19. Only in-frame clones appear in the TCRdb table, and some are missing; sequencing was by immunoSEQ multiplex PCR. The sample lists about 84,000 clones; about three quarters were seen once. Sequenced input: peripheral blood. All receptors come from a man aged 45 to 65 with active or convalescent COVID-19.

This clone came up a few times. CDR3: CASSQVLAGGQTQYF. The CDR3 DNA reads TGTGCCAGCAGCCAAGTACTAGCGGGGGGGCAGACCCAGTACTTC. The chain links TRBV3-1 (or the pseudogene TRBV3-2) to TRBJ2-5, with 13 bases aligning to TRBD2. The CDR3 loop spans 15 amino acids. CDR1 LGHDT and CDR2 YNNKEL come from the germline V gene (reference sequence). The ends lost 1 base at V and 6 bases at J; junction bases unmatched: 2.

The chain joins TRBV14 to TRBJ2-4; TRBD1 is a possible D gene (5 bases). The CDR3 loop spans 16 amino acids. Trimming took off 0 bases at V and 3 bases at J, with 12 bases between the two ends. Germline V gives CDR1 SGHDN, CDR2 FVKESK. As DNA, the CDR3 is TGTGCCAGCAGCCAAGAAGGGGTAGGGGTCAAAAACATTCAGTACTTC. It specifies CASSQEGVGVKNIQYF.

This clone showed up just once. This sequence joins TRBV7-9 and TRBJ1-1; TRBD1 is a possible D gene (6 bases). This CDR3 has 16 amino acids. Trimming shortened V by 3 bases and J by 7 bases, and 21 bases separated the two germline ends. CDR1 and CDR2 (germline): SEHNR, FQNEAQ (reference sequence). CDR3 sequence reads: CASSFMVGDPRGEAFF. CDR3 nucleotides: TGTGCCAGCAGCTTCATGGTAGGCGACCCCAGGGGTGAAGCTTTCTTT.

This chain links TRBV10-3 with TRBJ1-2; a weak D match, TRBD1 (6 bases). The CDR3 is 18 amino acids. Germline CDR1 and CDR2: ENHRY and SYGVKD. With 3 bases removed from V and 4 bases from J, the gap between germline ends came to 24 bases. The chain's CDR3 is CAISDPEAGVIRSYGYTF. In nucleotides, the CDR3 is TGTGCCATCAGTGACCCGGAGGCAGGGGTAATTCGTTCCTATGGCTACACCTTC.

The V call is TRBV10-3, the J call TRBJ1-4; no firm D call. The V end lost 10 bases, the J end lost 8 bases, and 14 bases lay between the germline ends. The CDR3 totals 12 residues. CDR1 is ENHRY and CDR2 is SYGVKD in the germline V gene. CDR3 bases: TGTGCCACGGGCGGAGGAGAAGAAAAACTGTTTTTT. As protein: CATGGGEEKLFF.